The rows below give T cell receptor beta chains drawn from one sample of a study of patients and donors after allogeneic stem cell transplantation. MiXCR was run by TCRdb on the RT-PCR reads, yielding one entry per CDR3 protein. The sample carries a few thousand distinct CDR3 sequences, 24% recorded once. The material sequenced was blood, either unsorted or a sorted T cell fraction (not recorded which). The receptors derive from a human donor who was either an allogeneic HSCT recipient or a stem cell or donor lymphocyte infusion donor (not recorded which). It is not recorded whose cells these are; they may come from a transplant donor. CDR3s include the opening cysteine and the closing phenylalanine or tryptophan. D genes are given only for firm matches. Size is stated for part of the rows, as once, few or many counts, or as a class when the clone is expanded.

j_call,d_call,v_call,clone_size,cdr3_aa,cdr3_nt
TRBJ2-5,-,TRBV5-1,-,CASSFANQETQYF,TGCGCCAGCAGCTTCGCCAATCAAGAGACCCAGTACTTC
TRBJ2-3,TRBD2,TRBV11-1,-,CASSLAYGGDTDTQYF,TGTGCCAGCAGCTTAGCATACGGGGGGGACACAGATACGCAGTATTTT
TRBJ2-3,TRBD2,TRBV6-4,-,CASSVSGEADTQYF,TGTGCCAGCAGTGTTAGCGGGGAGGCAGATACGCAGTATTTT
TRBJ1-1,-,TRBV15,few,CATSSRQAWTEAFF,TGTGCCACCAGCAGCAGACAGGCGTGGACTGAAGCTTTCTTT
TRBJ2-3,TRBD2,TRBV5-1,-,CASSLDGGGTQYF,TGCGCCAGCAGCTTGGATGGCGGGGGTACGCAGTATTTT
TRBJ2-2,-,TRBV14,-,CASSQGAIANTGELFF,TGTGCCAGCAGCCAAGGGGCGATTGCGAACACCGGGGAGCTGTTTTTT
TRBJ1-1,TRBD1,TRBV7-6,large,CASSLATGGLGTEAFF,TGTGCCAGCAGCTTAGCCACAGGGGGCCTTGGGACTGAAGCTTTCTTT
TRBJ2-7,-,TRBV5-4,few,CASSFGPRAEQYF,TGTGCCAGCAGCTTTGGCCCACGAGCCGAGCAGTACTTC